This T cell receptor (beta chain) was retrieved from a study of cytomegalovirus exposure and HLA in healthy donors listed by TCRdb under 2017. Study-level background: An earlier analysis of several hundred of the donors reported 250 to 300 Gb of sequence data and approximately 110 million unique TCR beta sequences from about 200 million T cells. In the later analysis, no new phenotypic data were used to find candidate immune exposures; instead, reliance was placed on TCR beta sequences and their occurrence across donors. Of the 300 to 450 genotyped donors, over 70% fell in the genetic ancestry cluster associated with self-reported Caucasian donors. Donor age, sex, ethnicity and CMV serostatus were compiled together with the repertoire data. Typing coverage varied by locus: roughly 629-640 donors for A, B, C, DRB1 and DQB1; some 520 for DQA1; over 600 for DPA1; roughly 450 for DPB1. An early release covering 550 to 650 HLA-typed donors comprised 250 to 350 gigabases of sequencing data and around 85 million unique TCR sequences. The study combined high-throughput TCR immunosequencing, statistical association of individual TCRs with disease status, and machine learning to predict cytomegalovirus infection status. The study aimed to test whether signatures of past pathogen exposure could be identified by cataloging public T cell receptors. A later analysis re-examined previously published TCR beta repertoires from just over 650 donors and added high-resolution HLA genotyping to investigate patterns of TCR occurrence. Across under 500 genotyped donors of the cohort, an average of approximately 240,000 unique TCR beta nucleotide sequences per donor were sequenced, and around 20% of those sequences were non-productive. In a later genetic analysis, genome-wide SNP genotypes for about 55% of the 666 donors were used, and that subset was treated as a discovery cohort. Roughly five DR-DQ haplotypes were treated as single units for association and clustering because of strong linkage in the cohort. To decide whether each TCR beta V gene segment behaved as functional or pseudogenic, an earlier analysis of over 500 of the donors relied on high-throughput TCR beta sequencing. In addition to the first cohort of 650 to 750 subjects, a separate validation cohort of approximately 120 different subjects was used. All discovery cohort repertoires had been generated on a single sequencing platform. Using immunosequencing, the study profiled T cell repertoires from about 620 subjects and related those repertoires to cytomegalovirus serostatus. Class I and class II HLA loci were covered by the typing at four-digit resolution.

Library preparation employed the immunoSEQ multiplex PCR assay. For the multiplex PCR, a mixture combining 60 forward primers for TCR Vbeta segments and 13 reverse primers for TCR Jbeta segments was used. The CDR3 region of rearranged TCR beta genes was amplified from genomic DNA by a multiplex PCR assay. On the Illumina HiSeq System, the amplified TCR beta libraries were sequenced as 87-base-pair reads. The original methods were these. A later analysis counted approximately 76 million unique TCR beta chains across the 670 or so repertoires, and roughly 9.9 million of these chains were shared by at least two donors. A nearest-neighbor algorithm error-corrected the raw reads and collapsed the reads into unique sequences, merging closely related sequences to remove PCR and sequencing errors. CDR3 sequences were aligned to IMGT reference sequences to assign V, D and J gene segments. For a sequence to be retained, a match of at least six nucleotides was required to both a V gene segment and a J gene segment. A rearrangement was called productive if the CDR3 had no stop codons and remained in frame with V and J, and every other rearrangement was called non-productive. Following IMGT convention, CDR3 was defined as the stretch from the second conserved V-encoded cysteine up to the conserved J-encoded phenylalanine. The earlier analysis of 550 to 650 of the donors excluded any sequence lacking an unambiguous match to a single V gene segment. An earlier analysis of a few hundred of the donors called V segments functional above 56.7% productive rearrangements and segregating when the between-donor standard deviation exceeded 5%. A statistical classification framework was built to diagnose cytomegalovirus status from the catalog of TCR beta chain sequences. V and J gene assignment, in a later analysis, came from comparing TCR nucleotide sequences with IMGT/GENE-DB human TR gene sequences. The TCRdist pipeline was used in a later analysis to assign CDR3 sequences and most-parsimonious VDJ recombination scenarios. In a later analysis, every TCR beta chain was defined by the combination of its CDR3 amino acid sequence and its V-gene family, and reads without a unique V-gene family were dropped. To address suspected cross-contamination and a sequencing artifact, a later analysis removed a few hundred highly shared, low-generation-probability nucleotide sequences. A later analysis calculated a clonal expansion index for each public chain from normalized within-repertoire ranks of inferred template counts. In a later analysis, generation probabilities were computed with a VDJ recombination model fitted to out-of-frame rearrangements, and the resulting probabilities were checked against IGoR. In a later analysis, hypergeometric tests were used to score TCR-TCR, TCR-HLA and TCR-CMV co-occurrence, with a repertoire-size bias correction applied to TCR pairs. To estimate false discovery rates, a later analysis permuted the HLA or CMV assignments 20 times. In a later analysis, co-occurring TCRs were grouped with DBSCAN, and TCRdist sequence similarity was added when clustering was performed within HLA-allele-positive subsets. Co-occurrence clustering excluded repertoires with fewer than 30,000 or more than 120,000 public chains, plus five with anomalous nucleotide sharing. TCRdb's version of the immuneACCESS table is confined to in-frame rearrangements and falls short of the full clone set. An unresolved V gene accounts for under half of the shortfall where checked; the remainder is of unknown origin. That table gives V, J and clone size, and the DNA gave D and trimming. Across this sample there are fewer than 200,000 clones, with roughly four fifths seen only once. The ten largest clones add up to about 10% of the sample.

On this clone: Its antigen is still unknown. Within one base of it there is no much larger clone, and no base qualities were kept.

V ends up 5 bases short and J 2 bases short, with an unmatched junction base count of 6. CDR1 is given as SGHRS and CDR2 as YFSETQ, both from the germline V gene. Measured from the cysteine to the phenylalanine, the CDR3 is 14 residues long. Left in the record is the CDR3 DNA by itself, 42 bases read in frame from the first base. The cohort was made up of about 610 healthy bone marrow donors. At the time of sampling, all cohort members were nominally healthy, though unrecorded immune exposures were likely present. The donor tested CMV seropositive and was one of the 289 seropositive cohort members. A peripheral blood sample was provided by each donor, and peripheral blood mononuclear cells were used for TCR beta sequencing. The Qiagen DNeasy Blood Extraction Kit was used to extract genomic DNA from the blood cell samples. What the research found in general, with its limitations: The earlier analysis of about 600 of the donors excluded approximately 15 rarely observed V segments, including chromosome 9 orphons, because counts were too low. A later analysis found that HLA-associated TCR beta chains were more clonally expanded and had lower generation probabilities than equally common non-associated chains. Some IMGT-functional V segments, including TRBV6-2 and TRBV6-3, could not be told apart with the 87-base-pair reads, so those segments were excluded. In an earlier analysis of 587 of the donors, most TCR beta V segments appeared in productive rearrangements about 87% or about 30% of the time, broadly matching IMGT annotations. An association between a missense DCLRE1C variant and V-gene and J-gene trimming of TCR beta chains was found in a later genetic analysis and replicated in an independent cohort. Strong co-occurrence of HLA alleles, especially DR and DQ, made assigning TCR associations to individual alleles difficult. A later genetic analysis reported fewer N-insertions in productive TCRs among donors in an Asian-associated ancestry cluster than the roughly 700-donor mean. According to a later analysis, parvovirus B19, influenza, CMV and Epstein-Barr virus appeared linked to several top co-occurrence clusters. In a later analysis, TCR association rates were found to vary across HLA loci, with the most associated TCRs seen for DRB1 alleles and the fewest for HLA-C alleles. Three of the identified cytomegalovirus-associated TCR beta chains were confirmed in vitro to be specific for cytomegalovirus antigens. Correlated functional status among segregating V segments might reflect linkage disequilibrium, but an unknown experimental factor could not be ruled out. The classifier was reported to diagnose cytomegalovirus status with high specificity and sensitivity in both the original cohort and the validation cohort. In this cohort, only TCR beta chains were sequenced, and detectable features were limited by the absence of alpha or paired-chain data. A cluster of highly shared sequence variants was judged likely to be a technical artifact of the sequencing pipeline. Presence/absence analyses assumed roughly uniform sequencing depth across donors, an assumption that may not hold. Because HLA typing was unavailable for some donors at each locus, only the typed subset was used in association tests. According to a later analysis, most CMV-associated TCR beta chains appeared to be HLA-restricted, and the HLA associations seemed to be driven largely by CMV exposure. In the study, some 180 TCR beta chains were listed as associated with cytomegalovirus. For the cohort, immune exposure information was limited to CMV serostatus. At a false discovery rate of 0.05, a later analysis linked under 20,000 TCR beta sequences to specific HLA alleles. It was suggested by the authors that the approach could potentially be generalized to other disease states and immunological phenotypes. A further reported finding was that TCR beta sequences accurately predicted the HLA-A and HLA-B alleles for most subjects in the first cohort. Across donors, most TCR sequences were observed very rarely, whereas some public TCRs were present in many individuals.

Material for sequencing was PBMCs. The source of this sequence is a man aged 50-60 years in good health and CMV-seropositive. The chain is encoded by TRBV5-1 joined to TRBJ2-7, and 8 bases in between align with TRBD1. The CDR3 protein sequence reads: CASRGTGDTYEQYF. The DNA reads TGCGCCAGCAGGGGGACAGGCGATACCTACGAGCAGTACTTC.